The clone carrying this T cell receptor (beta chain) appeared many times. Its antigen is not identified. With 0 bases removed from V and 0 bases from J, the gap between germline ends came to 8 bases. The CDR3 covers 15 residues. Germline values: CDR1 SGHAT, CDR2 FQNNGV. Amplified TCR beta CDR3 regions derived from RNA transcripts. Researchers ran a first-round RT-PCR on the TCR CDR3 using the HTBI primer set. Each CDR3 protein is one row after TCRdb ran MiXCR on the multiplex PCR reads. The table shows some 490,000 distinct CDR3 sequences, with about 22% occurring only once. This sample stems from a study of T cells in Graves' hyperthyroidism and ophthalmopathy. General study points: Blood also contained most expanded thyroid clonotypes above 0.001.

This chain uses TRBV11-2 with TRBJ1-2; D gene uncertain. This TCR was sampled from a woman between 70 and 85 years old with Graves' ophthalmopathy. The sample was blood. CDR3 protein: CASSLEGSTNYGYTF. In nucleotides, the CDR3 is TGTGCCAGCAGCTTAGAAGGCAGTACTAACTATGGCTACACCTTC.